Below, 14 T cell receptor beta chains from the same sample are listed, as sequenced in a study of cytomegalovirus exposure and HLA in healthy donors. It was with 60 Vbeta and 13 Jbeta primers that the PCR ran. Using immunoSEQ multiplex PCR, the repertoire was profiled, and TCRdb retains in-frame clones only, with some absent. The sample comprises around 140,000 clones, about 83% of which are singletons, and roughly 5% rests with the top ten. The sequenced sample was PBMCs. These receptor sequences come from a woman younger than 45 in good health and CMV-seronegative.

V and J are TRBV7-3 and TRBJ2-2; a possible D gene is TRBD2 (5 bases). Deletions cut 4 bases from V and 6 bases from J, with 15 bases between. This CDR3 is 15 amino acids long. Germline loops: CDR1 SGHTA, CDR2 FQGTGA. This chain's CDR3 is CASSSPTRTPGELFF. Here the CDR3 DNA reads TGTGCCAGCAGCTCACCTACTAGGACCCCCGGGGAGCTGTTTTTT.

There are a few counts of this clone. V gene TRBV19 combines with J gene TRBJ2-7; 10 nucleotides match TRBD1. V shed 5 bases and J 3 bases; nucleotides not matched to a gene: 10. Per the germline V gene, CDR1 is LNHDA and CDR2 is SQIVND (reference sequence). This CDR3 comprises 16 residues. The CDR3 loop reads CASSPSTGGLSYEQYF. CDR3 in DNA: TGTGCCAGTAGTCCCTCGACAGGGGGCCTAAGCTACGAGCAGTACTTC.

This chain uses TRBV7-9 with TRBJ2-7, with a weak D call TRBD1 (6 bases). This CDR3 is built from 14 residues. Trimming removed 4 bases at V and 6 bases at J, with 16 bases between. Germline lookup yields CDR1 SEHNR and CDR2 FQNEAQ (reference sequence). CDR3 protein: CASSSYRDLAEQYF. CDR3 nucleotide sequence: TGTGCCAGCAGCTCGTACAGGGATTTAGCCGAGCAGTACTTC.

The CDR3 is CASSYLRETQYF. The CDR3 DNA sequence: TGTGCCAGCAGTTATCTTCGAGAGACCCAGTACTTC. V usage is TRBV6-6 and J usage is TRBJ2-5; D not certain. CDR3 length: 12 amino acids. Germline values: CDR1 MNHNY, CDR2 SVGAGI (reference sequence). The ends were cut back, 3 bases at V and 4 bases at J, with 6 bases in the middle.

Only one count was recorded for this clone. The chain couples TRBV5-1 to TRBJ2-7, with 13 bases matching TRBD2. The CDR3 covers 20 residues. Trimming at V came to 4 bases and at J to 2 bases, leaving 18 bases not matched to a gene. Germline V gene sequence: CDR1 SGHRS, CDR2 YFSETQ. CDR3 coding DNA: TGCGCCAGCAGCCACCCAGGGGGCACGGGACTAGCGGGGCCGACCTACGAGCAGTACTTC. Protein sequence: CASSHPGGTGLAGPTYEQYF.

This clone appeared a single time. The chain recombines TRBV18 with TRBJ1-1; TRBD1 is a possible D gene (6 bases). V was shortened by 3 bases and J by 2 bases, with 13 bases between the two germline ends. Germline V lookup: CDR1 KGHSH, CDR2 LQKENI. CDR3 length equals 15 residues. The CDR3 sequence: CASSPMTGSNTEAFF. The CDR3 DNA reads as TGTGCCAGCTCACCTATGACAGGATCAAACACTGAAGCTTTCTTT.

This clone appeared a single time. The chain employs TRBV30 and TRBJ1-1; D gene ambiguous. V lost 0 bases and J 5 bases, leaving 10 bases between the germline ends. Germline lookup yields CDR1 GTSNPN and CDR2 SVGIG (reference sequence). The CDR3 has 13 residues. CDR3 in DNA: TGTGCCTGGAGTGTACAAGGGAGAACTGAAGCTTTCTTT. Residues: CAWSVQGRTEAFF.

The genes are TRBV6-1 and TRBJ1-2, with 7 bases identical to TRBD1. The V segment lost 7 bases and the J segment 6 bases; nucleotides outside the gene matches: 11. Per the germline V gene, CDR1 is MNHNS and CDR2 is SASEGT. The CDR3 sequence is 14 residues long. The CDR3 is CASNLALRGDGYTF. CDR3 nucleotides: TGTGCCAGCAATCTAGCCCTCAGGGGGGATGGCTACACCTTC.

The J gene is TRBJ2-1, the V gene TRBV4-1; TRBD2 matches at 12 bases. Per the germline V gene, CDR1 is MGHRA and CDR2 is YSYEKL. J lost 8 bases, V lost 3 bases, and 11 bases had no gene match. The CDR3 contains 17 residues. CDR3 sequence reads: CASSHLGLAGLEDEQFF. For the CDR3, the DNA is TGCGCCAGCAGCCACCTTGGACTAGCGGGATTAGAGGATGAGCAGTTCTTC.

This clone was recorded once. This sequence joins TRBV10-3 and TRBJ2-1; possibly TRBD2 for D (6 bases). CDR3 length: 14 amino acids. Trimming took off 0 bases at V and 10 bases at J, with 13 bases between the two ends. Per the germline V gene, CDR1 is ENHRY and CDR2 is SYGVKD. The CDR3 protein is CAISESLLAREQFF. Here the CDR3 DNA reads TGTGCCATCAGTGAGTCGTTACTAGCAAGGGAGCAGTTCTTC.

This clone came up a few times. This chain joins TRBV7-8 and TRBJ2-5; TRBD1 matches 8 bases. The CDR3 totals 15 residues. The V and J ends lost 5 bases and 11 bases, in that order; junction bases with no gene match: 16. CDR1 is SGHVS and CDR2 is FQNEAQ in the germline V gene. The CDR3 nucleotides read TGTGCCAGCAGCAGACCCGGGACAGGCTCGAAAGAGCAGTACTTC. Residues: CASSRPGTGSKEQYF.

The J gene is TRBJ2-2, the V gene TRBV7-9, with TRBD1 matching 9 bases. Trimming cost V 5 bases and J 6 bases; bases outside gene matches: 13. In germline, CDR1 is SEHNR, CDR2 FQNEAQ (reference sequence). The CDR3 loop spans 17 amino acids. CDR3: CASSPRSGTGIPGELFF. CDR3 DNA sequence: TGTGCCAGCAGCCCGCGTTCCGGGACAGGGATTCCCGGGGAGCTGTTTTTT.

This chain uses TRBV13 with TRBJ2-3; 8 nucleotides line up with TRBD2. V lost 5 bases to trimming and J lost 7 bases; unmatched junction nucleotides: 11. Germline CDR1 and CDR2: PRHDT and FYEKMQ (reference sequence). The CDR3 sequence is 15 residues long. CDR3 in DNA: TGTGCCAGCAGCCCACCGGGACTAGTCGTAAATACGCAGTATTTT. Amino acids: CASSPPGLVVNTQYF.

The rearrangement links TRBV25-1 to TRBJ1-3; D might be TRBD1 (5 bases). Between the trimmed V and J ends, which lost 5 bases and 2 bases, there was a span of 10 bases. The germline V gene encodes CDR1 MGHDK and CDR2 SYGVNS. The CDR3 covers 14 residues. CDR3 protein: CASSSGGPGNTIYF. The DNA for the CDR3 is TGTGCCAGCAGTTCGGGGGGTCCTGGAAACACCATATATTTT.